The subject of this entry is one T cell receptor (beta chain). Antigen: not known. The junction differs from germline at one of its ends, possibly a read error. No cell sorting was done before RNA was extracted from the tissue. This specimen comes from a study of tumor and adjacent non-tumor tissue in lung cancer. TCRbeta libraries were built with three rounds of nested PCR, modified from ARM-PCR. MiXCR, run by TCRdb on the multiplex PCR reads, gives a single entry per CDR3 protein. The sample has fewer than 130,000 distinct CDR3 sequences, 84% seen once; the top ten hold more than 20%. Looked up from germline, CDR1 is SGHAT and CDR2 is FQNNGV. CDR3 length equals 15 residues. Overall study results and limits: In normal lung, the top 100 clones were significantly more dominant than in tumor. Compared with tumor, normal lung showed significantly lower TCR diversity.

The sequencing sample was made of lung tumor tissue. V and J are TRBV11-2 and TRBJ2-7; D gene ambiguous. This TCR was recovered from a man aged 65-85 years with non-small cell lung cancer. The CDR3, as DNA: TGTGCCGGCAGCCCCGTGACAAGGCCCTCCTACGAGCAGTACTTC. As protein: CAGSPVTRPSYEQYF. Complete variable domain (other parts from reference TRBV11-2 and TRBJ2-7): EAGVAQSPRYKIIEKRQSVAFWCNPISGHATLYWYQQILGQGPKLLIQFQNNGVVDDSQLPKDRFSAERLKGVDSTLKIQPAKLEDSAVYLCAGSPVTRPSYEQYFGPGTRLTVT.